The rows below give T cell receptor beta chains drawn from one sample of a study of blood T cell repertoires in COVID-19. Clones were sequenced by immunoSEQ multiplex PCR, and TCRdb holds only the in-frame ones, with some missing. In the table there are approximately 90,000 clones, approximately 84% of which are singletons. The specimen sequenced was peripheral blood. These TCRs come from a man in his sixties with acute or convalescent COVID-19. Each CDR3 is given with its conserved first and last residue. A D gene is named only where the DNA matches it firmly. Not all rows give a size; the values are once, few, many and, for expanded clones, a class.

clone_size: few
d_call: TRBD1
v_call: TRBV6-1
j_call: TRBJ2-7
cdr3_nt: TGTGCCAGCAGTGACCTGACAGGGTCCTACGAGCAGTACTTC
cdr3_aa: CASSDLTGSYEQYF

clone_size: .
d_call: .
v_call: TRBV19
j_call: TRBJ1-2
cdr3_nt: TGTGCCAGTAGTATAGGAGCTAACTATGGCTACACCTTC
cdr3_aa: CASSIGANYGYTF

clone_size: .
d_call: .
v_call: TRBV18
j_call: TRBJ2-1
cdr3_nt: TGTGCCAGCTCACCCACCACCCAAGGCGGTGAGCAGTTCTTC
cdr3_aa: CASSPTTQGGEQFF

clone_size: .
d_call: TRBD1
v_call: TRBV6-1
j_call: TRBJ2-7
cdr3_nt: TGTGCCAGCAGTGAATCTCGGACAGGGACCTACGAGCAGTACTTC
cdr3_aa: CASSESRTGTYEQYF

clone_size: .
d_call: .
v_call: TRBV12-5
j_call: TRBJ2-2
cdr3_nt: TGTGCTAGTGCCGCTAACTACGGGGAGCTGTTTTTT
cdr3_aa: CASAANYGELFF

clone_size: .
d_call: .
v_call: TRBV27
j_call: TRBJ2-1
cdr3_nt: TGTGCCAGCAGTGCCGGCATTACAGTGTACAATGAGCAGTTCTTC
cdr3_aa: CASSAGITVYNEQFF

clone_size: .
d_call: .
v_call: TRBV7-9
j_call: TRBJ2-5
cdr3_nt: TGTGCCAGCAGCTTAGGGTTACCGGGGGAAGAGACCCAGTACTTC
cdr3_aa: CASSLGLPGEETQYF

clone_size: .
d_call: TRBD2
v_call: TRBV5-5
j_call: TRBJ2-1
cdr3_nt: TGTGCCAGCAGCTTATCGCGGGAGCCCTCCAATGAGCAGTTCTTC
cdr3_aa: CASSLSREPSNEQFF

clone_size: .
d_call: .
v_call: TRBV6-5
j_call: TRBJ2-7
cdr3_nt: TGTGCCAGCAGCCCCGTCTGGGACACCTCCTACGAGCAGTACTTC
cdr3_aa: CASSPVWDTSYEQYF

clone_size: .
d_call: .
v_call: TRBV2
j_call: TRBJ2-5
cdr3_nt: TGTGCCAGCAGTGACGGAGGCAGGGGCGGGGAGACCCAGTACTTC
cdr3_aa: CASSDGGRGGETQYF

clone_size: .
d_call: .
v_call: TRBV18
j_call: TRBJ2-7
cdr3_nt: TGTGCCAGCTCACTAGAACAGGGTTACGAGCAGTACTTC
cdr3_aa: CASSLEQGYEQYF

clone_size: .
d_call: TRBD2
v_call: TRBV10-1
j_call: TRBJ2-7
cdr3_nt: TGCGCCAGCAGTGAGTCAGCGGGGGGTTACGAGCAGTACTTC
cdr3_aa: CASSESAGGYEQYF

clone_size: .
d_call: .
v_call: TRBV3-1/TRBV3-2
j_call: TRBJ2-1
cdr3_nt: TGTGCCAGCAGCCGACAGAGCTCCTACAATGAGCAGTTCTTC
cdr3_aa: CASSRQSSYNEQFF

clone_size: .
d_call: .
v_call: TRBV5-4
j_call: TRBJ1-1
cdr3_nt: TGTGCCAGCAGCTTTATTGGGAGGATGGGGACTGAAGCTTTCTTT
cdr3_aa: CASSFIGRMGTEAFF

clone_size: once
d_call: .
v_call: TRBV4-3
j_call: TRBJ1-5
cdr3_nt: TGCGCCAGCAGCCAAGACAATACCCAGGGTCAGCCCCAGCATTTT
cdr3_aa: CASSQDNTQGQPQHF

clone_size: .
d_call: TRBD1
v_call: TRBV5-6
j_call: TRBJ2-7
cdr3_nt: TGTGCCAGCAGCTTAGGGACAGTCTTCTACGAGCAGTACTTC
cdr3_aa: CASSLGTVFYEQYF

clone_size: few
d_call: TRBD2
v_call: TRBV4-1
j_call: TRBJ2-5
cdr3_nt: TGCGCCAGCAGCCAAGATCGGAGCGGGAGAACCCAAGAGACCCAGTACTTC
cdr3_aa: CASSQDRSGRTQETQYF

clone_size: .
d_call: .
v_call: TRBV2
j_call: TRBJ2-5
cdr3_nt: TGTGCCAGCAGCGCGGGGACAGCGTACCAAGAGACCCAGTACTTC
cdr3_aa: CASSAGTAYQETQYF

clone_size: .
d_call: TRBD1
v_call: TRBV9
j_call: TRBJ2-1
cdr3_nt: TGTGCCAGCAGCGTAGAAGAGGTCAGGGGGACACCCCGAACCTACAATGAGCAGTTCTTC
cdr3_aa: CASSVEEVRGTPRTYNEQFF

clone_size: .
d_call: .
v_call: TRBV24-1
j_call: TRBJ2-2
cdr3_nt: TGTGCCACCAGTGATTCCAGGGACACCGGGGAGCTGTTTTTT
cdr3_aa: CATSDSRDTGELFF

clone_size: .
d_call: .
v_call: TRBV2
j_call: TRBJ1-6
cdr3_nt: TGTGCCAGCAGTGGGCCCCTGACAGCCCCAAATTCACCCCTCCACTTT
cdr3_aa: CASSGPLTAPNSPLHF

clone_size: .
d_call: .
v_call: TRBV6-5
j_call: TRBJ2-6
cdr3_nt: TGTGCCAGCAGGTTGGACAGCTCTGGGGCCAACGTCCTGACTTTC
cdr3_aa: CASRLDSSGANVLTF

clone_size: few
d_call: TRBD2
v_call: TRBV7-8
j_call: TRBJ2-7
cdr3_nt: TGTGCCAGCAGCTTCTTAACTAGCGGGTACTACGAGCAGTACTTC
cdr3_aa: CASSFLTSGYYEQYF

clone_size: few
d_call: .
v_call: TRBV7-2
j_call: TRBJ1-5
cdr3_nt: TGTGCCAGCAGCCAAAGATCACAGTCGGTCAATCAGCCCCAGCATTTT
cdr3_aa: CASSQRSQSVNQPQHF

clone_size: .
d_call: .
v_call: TRBV4-3
j_call: TRBJ1-2
cdr3_nt: TGCGCCAGCAGCCAAGTCGGTTTGGACTCGAGCGTATATGGCTACACCTTC
cdr3_aa: CASSQVGLDSSVYGYTF

clone_size: once
d_call: .
v_call: TRBV10-3
j_call: TRBJ2-5
cdr3_nt: TGTGCCACCTCTCTGTTGCAGGGGTCTCAAGAGACCCAGTACTTC
cdr3_aa: CATSLLQGSQETQYF

clone_size: .
d_call: TRBD2
v_call: TRBV5-6
j_call: TRBJ2-3
cdr3_nt: TGTGCCAGCTGCCGGGGGGGCGGCGCAGATACGCAGTATTTT
cdr3_aa: CASCRGGGADTQYF

clone_size: .
d_call: TRBD1
v_call: TRBV10-2
j_call: TRBJ1-1
cdr3_nt: TGCGCCAGCAGTGGACAGGGTAGGGCTGAAGCTTTCTTT
cdr3_aa: CASSGQGRAEAFF

clone_size: .
d_call: .
v_call: TRBV18
j_call: TRBJ2-2
cdr3_nt: TGTGCCAGCTCACCACTCGGGAGCGCGAACACCGGGGAGCTGTTTTTT
cdr3_aa: CASSPLGSANTGELFF

clone_size: many
d_call: TRBD1
v_call: TRBV11-2
j_call: TRBJ1-1
cdr3_nt: TGTGCCAGCAGCTCACAACAGGGGGCCACTGAAGCTTTCTTT
cdr3_aa: CASSSQQGATEAFF

clone_size: .
d_call: .
v_call: TRBV27
j_call: TRBJ1-5
cdr3_nt: TGTGCCAGCAGTTTTTCGGCCGGAGGGAATCAGCCCCAGCATTTT
cdr3_aa: CASSFSAGGNQPQHF

clone_size: .
d_call: TRBD1
v_call: TRBV5-6
j_call: TRBJ2-1
cdr3_nt: TGTGCCAGCAGCATAACGACAGGGGGCAGCGATGAGCAGTTCTTC
cdr3_aa: CASSITTGGSDEQFF